Described below is a single TCR beta chain sequence and its context. This sample stems from a study of blood T cell repertoires in COVID-19. As for the study in general: The United States, Italy and Spain were the sources of the acute and convalescent COVID-19 samples. PBMCs, B-cell-depleted T cells, or T cells were the source of the cDNA or gDNA that made up the material.

In the authors' methods: Amplified reference gene primers provided the basis for estimating nucleated cell counts. Sequencing used immunoSEQ multiplex PCR; TCRdb keeps in-frame clones, though not all of them. Clone size and the V and J calls come from that table; the DNA yielded D and trimming. The table lists about 220,000 clones, 70% to 90% of them singletons. The sequence came from a middle-aged man who had recovered from COVID-19. The material sequenced was peripheral blood.

The CDR3 is CASRRKQGARGNTIYF. As DNA, the CDR3 is TGCGCCAGCAGGCGAAAACAGGGGGCGCGAGGAAACACCATATATTTT. The chain uses TRBV23-1 and TRBJ1-3; 9 bases fit TRBD1. TRBV23-1 is reported as an ORF; its role is uncertain. The CDR3 contains 16 residues. With 6 bases clipped from V and 4 bases from J, the junction kept 10 bases outside the gene matches.